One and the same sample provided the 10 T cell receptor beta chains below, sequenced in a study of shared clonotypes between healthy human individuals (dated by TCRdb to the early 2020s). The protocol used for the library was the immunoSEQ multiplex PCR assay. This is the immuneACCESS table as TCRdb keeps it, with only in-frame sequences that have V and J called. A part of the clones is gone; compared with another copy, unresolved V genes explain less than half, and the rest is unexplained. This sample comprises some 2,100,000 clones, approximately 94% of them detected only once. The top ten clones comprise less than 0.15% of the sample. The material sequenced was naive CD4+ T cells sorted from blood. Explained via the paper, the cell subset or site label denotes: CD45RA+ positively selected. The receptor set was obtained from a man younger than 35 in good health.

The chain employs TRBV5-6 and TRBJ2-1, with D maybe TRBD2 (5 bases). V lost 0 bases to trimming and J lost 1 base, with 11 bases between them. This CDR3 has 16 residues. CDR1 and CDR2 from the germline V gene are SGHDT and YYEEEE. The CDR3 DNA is TGTGCCAGCAGCTTGGCCGGGATCTATTCCTACAATGAGCAGTTCTTC. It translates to CASSLAGIYSYNEQFF.

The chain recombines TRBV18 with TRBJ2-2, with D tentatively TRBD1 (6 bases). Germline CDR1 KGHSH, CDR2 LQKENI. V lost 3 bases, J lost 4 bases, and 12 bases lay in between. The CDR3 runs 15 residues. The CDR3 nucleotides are TGTGCCAGCTCACCCCAGGACAGACCCACCGGGGAGCTGTTTTTT. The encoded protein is CASSPQDRPTGELFF.

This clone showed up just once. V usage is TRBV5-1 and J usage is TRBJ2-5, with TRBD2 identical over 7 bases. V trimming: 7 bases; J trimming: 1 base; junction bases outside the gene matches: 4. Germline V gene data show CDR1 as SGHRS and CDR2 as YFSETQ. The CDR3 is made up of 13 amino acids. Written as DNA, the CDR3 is TGCGCCAGCCGAGCGGGGTTCCAAGAGACCCAGTACTTC. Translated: CASRAGFQETQYF.

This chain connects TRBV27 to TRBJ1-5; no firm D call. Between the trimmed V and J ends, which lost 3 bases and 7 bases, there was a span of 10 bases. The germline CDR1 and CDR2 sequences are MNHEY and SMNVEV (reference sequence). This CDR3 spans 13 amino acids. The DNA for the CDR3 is TGTGCCAGCAGTTTTCCTTGGTGGCAGCCCCAGCATTTT. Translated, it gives CASSFPWWQPQHF.

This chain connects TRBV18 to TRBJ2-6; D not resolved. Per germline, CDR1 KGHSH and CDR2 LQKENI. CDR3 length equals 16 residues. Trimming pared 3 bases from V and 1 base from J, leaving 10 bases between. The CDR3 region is CASSPFSGSGANVLTF. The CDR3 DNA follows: TGTGCCAGCTCACCTTTTTCCGGTTCTGGGGCCAACGTCCTGACTTTC.

The CDR3 nucleotides are TGCGCCAGCAGCACGACAGGAGTTAATTCACCCCTCCACTTT. This encodes CASSTTGVNSPLHF. The chain carries TRBV5-1 and TRBJ1-6; D might be TRBD1 (6 bases). From germline, CDR1 is SGHRS and CDR2 YFSETQ. V was shortened by 4 bases and J by 6 bases, with 11 bases between the two germline ends. CDR3 length: 14 residues. Variable domain in full (rest from reference TRBV5-1 and TRBJ1-6): KAGVTQTPRYLIKTRGQQVTLSCSPISGHRSVSWYQQTPGQGLQFLFEYFSETQRNKGNFPGRFSGRQFSNSRSEMNVSTLELGDSALYLCASSTTGVNSPLHFGNGTRLTVT.

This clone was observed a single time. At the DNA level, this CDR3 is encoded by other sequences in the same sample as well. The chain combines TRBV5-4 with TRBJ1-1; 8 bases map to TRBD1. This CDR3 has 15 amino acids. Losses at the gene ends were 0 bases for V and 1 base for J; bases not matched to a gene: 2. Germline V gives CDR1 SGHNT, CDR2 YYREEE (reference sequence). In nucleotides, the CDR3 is TGTGCCAGCAGCTTGGGGGGGACAGGGAACACTGAAGCTTTCTTT. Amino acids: CASSLGGTGNTEAFF.

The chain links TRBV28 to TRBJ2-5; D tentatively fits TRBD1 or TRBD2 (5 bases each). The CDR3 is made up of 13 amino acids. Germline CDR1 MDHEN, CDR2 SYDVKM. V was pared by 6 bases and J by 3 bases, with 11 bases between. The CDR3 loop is CASSQGPKETQYF. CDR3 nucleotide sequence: TGTGCCAGCAGCCAGGGACCGAAAGAGACCCAGTACTTC.

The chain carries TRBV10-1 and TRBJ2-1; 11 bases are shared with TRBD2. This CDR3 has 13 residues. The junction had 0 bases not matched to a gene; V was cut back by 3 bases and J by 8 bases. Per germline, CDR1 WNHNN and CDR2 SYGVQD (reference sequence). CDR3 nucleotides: TGCGCCAGCAGTGAACTAGCGGGGGATGAGCAGTTCTTC. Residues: CASSELAGDEQFF.

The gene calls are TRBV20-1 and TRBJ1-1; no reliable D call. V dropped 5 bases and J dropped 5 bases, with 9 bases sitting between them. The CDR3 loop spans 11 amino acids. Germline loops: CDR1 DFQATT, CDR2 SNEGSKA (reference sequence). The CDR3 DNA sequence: TGCAGTGCTCGTCCTATGACTGAAGCTTTCTTT. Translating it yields CSARPMTEAFF.